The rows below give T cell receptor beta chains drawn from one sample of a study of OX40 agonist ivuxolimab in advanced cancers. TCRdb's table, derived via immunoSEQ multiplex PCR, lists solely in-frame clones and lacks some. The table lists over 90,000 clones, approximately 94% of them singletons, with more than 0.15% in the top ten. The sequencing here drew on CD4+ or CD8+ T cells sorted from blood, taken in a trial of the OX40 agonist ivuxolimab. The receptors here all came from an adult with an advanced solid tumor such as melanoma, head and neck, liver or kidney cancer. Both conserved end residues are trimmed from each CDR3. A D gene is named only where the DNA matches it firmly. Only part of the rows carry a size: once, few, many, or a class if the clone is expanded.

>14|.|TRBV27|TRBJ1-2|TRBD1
ASSLFGEGAAAGYT
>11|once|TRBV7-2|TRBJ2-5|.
ASSLDWGETQY
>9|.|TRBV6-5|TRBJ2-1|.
ASSYADEQF
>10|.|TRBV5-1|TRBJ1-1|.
ASSLDTSEAF
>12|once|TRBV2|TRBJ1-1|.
ASRTGLWDTEAF
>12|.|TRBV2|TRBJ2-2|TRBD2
ASKRERDTGELF
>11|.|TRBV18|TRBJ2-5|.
ASSSTSQETQY
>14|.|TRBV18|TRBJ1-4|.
ASSPAIAATNEKLF
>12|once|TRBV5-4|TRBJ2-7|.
ASSLLAGSYEQY
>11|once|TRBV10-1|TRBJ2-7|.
ASSESIAAQQY
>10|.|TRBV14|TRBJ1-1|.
ASSRGFTEAF
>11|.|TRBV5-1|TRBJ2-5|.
ASSLMAQETQY
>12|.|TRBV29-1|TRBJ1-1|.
SYLIGFMNTEAF
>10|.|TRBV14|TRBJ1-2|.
ASSQSRYGYT
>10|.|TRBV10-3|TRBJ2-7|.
AISESRYEQY